These 22 T cell receptor beta chains were sequenced from one sample in a study of cytomegalovirus exposure and HLA in healthy donors. It was with 60 Vbeta and 13 Jbeta primers that the PCR ran. Measured with immunoSEQ multiplex PCR; TCRdb has only the in-frame clones, and not every one. Among some 190,000 clones, 85% were seen once, and the ten largest hold 1%. The sample was PBMCs. Every receptor here comes from a boy between 2 and 10 years old in good health and CMV-seronegative.

This clone was recorded once. The CDR3 DNA sequence: TGTGCCAGCTCACCACTCGATCAGGAGGGGTCCCTGAACACTGAAGCTTTCTTT. It is translated as CASSPLDQEGSLNTEAFF. The rearrangement links TRBV18 to TRBJ1-1; D may be TRBD1 (5 bases). Germline V gene lookup returns CDR1 KGHSH and CDR2 LQKENI. Trimming pared 1 base from V and 0 bases from J, leaving 18 bases between. The CDR3 is made up of 18 amino acids. The entire variable domain, with the rest obtained from reference TRBV18 and TRBJ1-1, is as follows: NAGVMQNPRHLVRRRGQEARLRCSPMKGHSHVYWYRQLPEEGLKFMVYLQKENIIDESGMPKERFSAEFPKEGPSILRIQQVVRGDSAAYFCASSPLDQEGSLNTEAFFGQGTRLTVV.

The chain joins TRBV7-2 to TRBJ1-5; D not resolved. The germline V and J ends were trimmed by 2 bases and 0 bases, with 5 bases remaining between them. In germline, CDR1 is SGHTA, CDR2 FQGNSA. This CDR3 has 14 residues. CDR3 residues: CASSLQISNQPQHF. CDR3 sequence (DNA): TGTGCCAGCAGCTTACAGATTAGCAATCAGCCCCAGCATTTT.

The J gene is TRBJ1-3, the V gene TRBV27, with D possibly TRBD1 on 5 matching bases. Germline CDR1 reads MNHEY; CDR2 reads SMNVEV (reference sequence). The CDR3 loop spans 14 amino acids. Trimming removed 7 bases at V and 0 bases at J, with 10 bases between. CDR3 residues: CASIGGSSGNTIYF. CDR3 DNA sequence: TGTGCCAGCATCGGGGGGAGCTCTGGAAACACCATATATTTT.

CDR3 DNA sequence: TGTGCCAGCAGCGAACAGGACAGGGCCCCTGACTATGGCTACACCTTC. Translation gives CASSEQDRAPDYGYTF. This rearrangement joins TRBV11-2 to TRBJ1-2, with TRBD1 matching over 8 bases. The V gene end was trimmed by 5 bases and the J gene end by 3 bases; junction bases not matched to a gene: 11. Germline CDR1 and CDR2: SGHAT and FQNNGV. The CDR3 loop spans 16 amino acids.

The genes are TRBV5-1 and TRBJ1-2, with 7 bases matching TRBD1. This CDR3 has 15 amino acids. V shed 2 bases and J 5 bases; nucleotides not matched to a gene: 9. Germline V gene lookup returns CDR1 SGHRS and CDR2 YFSETQ. This CDR3 reads CASSFGTGVEYGYTF. CDR3 in DNA: TGCGCCAGCAGCTTCGGAACAGGGGTGGAGTATGGCTACACCTTC.

A few counts support this clone. This sequence joins TRBV29-1 and TRBJ1-1; no firm D call. V lost 0 bases, J lost 5 bases, and 7 bases lay in between. The CDR3 runs to 12 residues. Looked up from germline, CDR1 is SQVTM and CDR2 is ANQGSEA. The CDR3 spells CSVEERETEAFF. The CDR3 DNA reads as TGCAGCGTTGAAGAGAGGGAGACTGAAGCTTTCTTT.

The chain couples TRBV28 to TRBJ1-2; 8 bases match TRBD1. Germline CDR1 reads MDHEN; CDR2 reads SYDVKM. The CDR3 totals 11 residues. The ends lost 5 bases at V and 8 bases at J; junction bases unmatched: 1. For the CDR3, the DNA is TGTGCCAGCAGTCGGGACAGGGGCTACACCTTC. Translating gives CASSRDRGYTF.

This chain uses TRBV11-2 with TRBJ1-3; perhaps TRBD1 as D (5 bases). The V and J ends lost 8 bases and 0 bases respectively, with 17 bases between them. The germline V gene encodes CDR1 SGHAT and CDR2 FQNNGV. The CDR3 has 16 residues. The CDR3 spells CASGNAKRGSGNTIYF. The DNA of the CDR3 is TGTGCCAGCGGAAATGCAAAAAGGGGCTCTGGAAACACCATATATTTT.

This chain uses TRBV5-1 with TRBJ2-1, with D perhaps matching TRBD1 (6 bases). The ends were cut back, 0 bases at V and 5 bases at J, with 12 bases in the middle. The CDR3 is 15 residues long. Germline CDR1 and CDR2: SGHRS and YFSETQ. CDR3 sequence: CASSLVWGRNNEQFF. As DNA, the CDR3 is TGCGCCAGCAGCTTGGTCTGGGGGCGGAACAATGAGCAGTTCTTC.

The V call is TRBV28, the J call TRBJ2-1; 9 nucleotides align to TRBD2. The trim removed 4 bases at V and 7 bases at J, leaving 8 bases unmatched. Germline V lookup: CDR1 MDHEN, CDR2 SYDVKM. The CDR3 length is 15 residues. CDR3 coding DNA: TGTGCCAGCAGTTACGGGACTAGCTCTGCGAATGAGCAGTTCTTC. Its protein product is CASSYGTSSANEQFF.

For this clone: A read error may produce the germline difference seen at one junction end. The V call is TRBV7-9, the J call TRBJ2-5; TRBD2 is a possible D gene (5 bases). The CDR3 runs 14 residues. Germline-derived CDR1 and CDR2 are SEHNR and FQNEAQ (reference sequence). For the CDR3, the DNA is TGTTCCAGCAGCGCAGCGGTCTACTCAGAGACCCAGTACTTC. Its translation: CSSSAAVYSETQYF. Full variable domain (remainder filled in from reference TRBV7-9 and TRBJ2-5): DTGVSQNPRHKITKRGQNVTFRCDPISEHNRLYWYRQTLGQGPEFLTYFQNEAQLEKSRLLSDRFSAERPKGSFSTLEIQRTEQGDSAMYLCSSSAAVYSETQYFGPGTRLLVL.

This clone was observed a handful of times. V and J are TRBV10-2 and TRBJ2-4, with TRBD2 matching 9 bases. The CDR3 is 13 amino acids. In germline, CDR1 is WSHSY, CDR2 SAAADI. The V gene end was trimmed by 7 bases and the J gene end by 7 bases; junction bases not matched to a gene: 5. DNA of the CDR3: TGCGCCAGCAAGGCTAGCGGGGATAACATTCAGTACTTC. It codes for CASKASGDNIQYF.

As concerns this clone: The same CDR3 also results from other DNA sequences found in this sample. The J gene is TRBJ2-7, the V gene TRBV19; 8 bases are shared with TRBD2. Germline CDR1 and CDR2: LNHDA and SQIVND (reference sequence). The CDR3 is 13 residues long. The DNA of the CDR3 is TGCGCCATTCAGAAGCGGGGGCCCACCGAGCAGTACGTC. This gives the protein CAIQKRGPTEQYV.

This chain uses TRBV6-5 with TRBJ2-3; 9 bases are shared with TRBD2. CDR3 length: 15 residues. Germline V gene sequence: CDR1 MNHEY, CDR2 SVGAGI. Trimming took 6 bases from V and 1 from J; bases not matched to a gene: 5. This CDR3 reads CASRGGGARTDTQYF. The CDR3, as DNA: TGTGCCAGCAGAGGCGGGGGGGCCCGCACAGATACGCAGTATTTT.

The chain carries TRBV5-8 and TRBJ2-1; 9 bases map to TRBD1. From germline, CDR1 is SGHTS and CDR2 YDEGEE. Unmatched junction bases numbered 13, after V lost 0 bases and J lost 12 bases. The CDR3 spans 16 residues. The CDR3 sequence: CASSLGSLGDRDGQFF. The CDR3 DNA is TGTGCCAGCAGCTTGGGTTCATTGGGGGACAGGGATGGGCAGTTCTTC.

The chain links TRBV5-6 to TRBJ1-1, with D maybe TRBD1 (5 bases). The CDR3 length is 15 residues. Looked up from germline, CDR1 is SGHDT and CDR2 is YYEEEE. The ends were cut back, 0 bases at V and 8 bases at J, with 17 bases in the middle. The CDR3 DNA reads as TGTGCCAGCAGCTTGGGGCCCAGTCCCCCAGGGGAAGCTTTCTTT. The encoded protein is CASSLGPSPPGEAFF.

This chain links TRBV18 with TRBJ2-7, with D possibly TRBD1 on 5 matching bases. Germline CDR1 and CDR2: KGHSH and LQKENI. CDR3 length: 13 residues. With 5 bases removed from V and 2 bases from J, the gap between germline ends came to 10 bases. The CDR3 coding sequence is TGTGCCAGCTCAAACACAGGACCCTACGAGCAGTACGTC. Translating gives CASSNTGPYEQYV.

This clone was observed a few times. This chain joins TRBV7-9 and TRBJ1-2; possible D gene TRBD1, 6 bases. Germline V gene lookup returns CDR1 SEHNR and CDR2 FQNEAQ (reference sequence). CDR3 length equals 14 residues. V gave up 1 base and J gave up 4 bases, with 10 bases separating them. In DNA form, the CDR3 reads TGTGCCAGCAGCTTAGAAGGGGGTTTCTATGGCTACACCTTC. Residues: CASSLEGGFYGYTF.

The gene calls are TRBV5-3 and TRBJ1-1; 8 nucleotides line up with TRBD1. TRBV5-3 is marked as an open reading frame, function uncertain. The CDR3 has 16 residues. Trimming removed 4 bases from V and 1 base from J; junction bases left unmatched: 9. In DNA form, the CDR3 reads TGTGCCAGAAGCCGCCACAGGGGGTTCCCGAACACTGAAGCTTTCTTT. Translation: CARSRHRGFPNTEAFF.

In its sample, this clone was seen once. This chain links TRBV6-5 with TRBJ1-1; 8 nucleotides line up with TRBD1. Losses at the gene ends were 7 bases for V and 4 bases for J; bases not matched to a gene: 8. The CDR3 has 14 amino acids. Germline CDR1 MNHEY, CDR2 SVGAGI. CDR3 sequence reads: CASTRQGSSTEAFF. In nucleotides, the CDR3 is TGTGCCAGCACTCGACAGGGGAGCAGCACTGAAGCTTTCTTT.

This clone has only one observation. The chain combines TRBV7-9 with TRBJ1-5; the D is unclear. CDR1 and CDR2 (germline): SEHNR, FQNEAQ (reference sequence). The CDR3 spans 12 residues. Trimming left V 6 bases short and J 1 base short, with 4 bases between. The CDR3 nucleotides are TGTGCCAGCAGTGTAAGCAATCAGCCCCAGCATTTT. This gives the protein CASSVSNQPQHF.

The chain is built from TRBV19 and TRBJ2-7; D is uncertain. Germline loops: CDR1 LNHDA, CDR2 SQIVND (reference sequence). V was shortened by 3 bases and J by 1 base, with 7 bases between the two germline ends. This CDR3 has 13 residues. The DNA of the CDR3 is TGTGCCAGTAGTATCGGGTTTTCCTACGAGCAGTACTTC. Residues: CASSIGFSYEQYF.